This T cell receptor beta chain was obtained from a study of cytomegalovirus exposure and HLA in healthy donors. In the study overall: A later analysis reported the same platform for the 120 or so validation repertoires and the approximately 720 first-cohort repertoires.

The donors were in the roughly 130-subject validation cohort, distinct from the roughly 670-subject first cohort. Assay: immunoSEQ multiplex PCR; the TCRdb copy retains only in-frame clones and omits some. Among 300,000 to 400,000 clones listed, approximately 85% were seen once. Points on this clone: Its specificity is not known. Compared with germline, one end of the junction differs, possibly owing to a read error.

Regarding the study as a whole: Rarity marked most TCR sequences, yet some public TCRs occurred in many donors. Overall, 164 TCR beta chains were annotated as cytomegalovirus-associated.

The CDR3 has 13 residues. Germline V gene data show CDR1 as SGHNT and CDR2 as YYREEE (reference sequence). The V and J genes are TRBV5-4 and TRBJ1-2, with a possible D match to TRBD1 (6 bases). Sequencing was carried out using PBMCs. The source is a man in his thirties or forties in good health and CMV-seronegative. The CDR3 DNA is TGTGTCAGCAAAATGACAGGAAACTATGGCTACACCTTC. It codes for CVSKMTGNYGYTF.